The subject of this entry is one T cell receptor (beta chain). As originally analysed: Estimation of nucleated cell counts was performed using reference gene primer amplification. Produced via immunoSEQ multiplex PCR; TCRdb's table is partial and in-frame only. The V and J calls and clone size come from that table; D and trimming were worked out from the DNA. The sample includes 110,000 or so clones, roughly 84% of them seen just once. V lost 2 bases to trimming and J lost 5 bases; unmatched junction nucleotides: 8. The CDR3 totals 16 residues. Germline lookup yields CDR1 MNHNS and CDR2 SASEGT. The data belong to a study of blood T cell repertoires in COVID-19. Study context: The samples span acute and convalescent COVID-19 from the United States, Italy and Spain. PBMCs, B-cell-depleted T cells, or T cells provided the cDNA or gDNA that made up the material.

The source of this sequence is a woman of 80 years or more with active or convalescent COVID-19. Sequencing was done on a sample of peripheral blood. The chain is built from TRBV6-1 and TRBJ2-1, with 8 nucleotides matching TRBD2. The DNA of the CDR3 is TGTGCCAGCAGTGAAACCCACCCACTAGCGGACAATGAGCAGTTCTTC. Protein product: CASSETHPLADNEQFF.